A selection of T cell receptor beta chains follows, all from one sample in a study of identical twins. TCRdb re-called the 5' RACE reads through MiXCR, storing one row per CDR3 protein. In the table there are 250,000 or so distinct CDR3 sequences, about 12% of which are singletons. The data were also submitted as part of a second study, on yellow fever vaccine responses in identical twins.

Sample: memory (CD45RO+) T cells sorted from blood. The receptors stem from a woman younger than 35 in good health. Both conserved end residues are part of each CDR3. Each record gives: clone size, D gene, J gene, V gene, CDR3 protein, CDR3 DNA. A D gene is named only where the DNA matches it firmly. Rows give clone size only sometimes, using once, few, many, or a class for an expanded clone.

clone_size: few
d_call: -
j_call: TRBJ2-5
v_call: TRBV5-1
cdr3_aa: CASSLGGVQETQYF
cdr3_nt: TGCGCCAGCAGCTTGGGGGGGGTCCAAGAGACCCAGTACTTC

clone_size: -
d_call: -
j_call: TRBJ2-7
v_call: TRBV5-5
cdr3_aa: CASSPPLSSYEQYF
cdr3_nt: TGTGCCAGCAGCCCGCCCCTTAGCTCCTACGAGCAGTACTTC

clone_size: -
d_call: TRBD1
j_call: TRBJ2-1
v_call: TRBV12-3/TRBV12-4
cdr3_aa: CASRIQGKQFF
cdr3_nt: TGTGCCAGCAGAATACAGGGGAAGCAGTTCTTC

clone_size: few
d_call: -
j_call: TRBJ2-3
v_call: TRBV29-1
cdr3_aa: CSVALATSTDTQYF
cdr3_nt: TGCAGCGTTGCCCTAGCAACTAGCACAGATACGCAGTATTTT

clone_size: -
d_call: TRBD2
j_call: TRBJ2-3
v_call: TRBV28
cdr3_aa: CATAPLGLAGGLTDTQYF
cdr3_nt: TGTGCCACTGCCCCACTGGGACTAGCGGGAGGGTTAACAGATACGCAGTATTTT

clone_size: -
d_call: -
j_call: TRBJ2-1
v_call: TRBV28
cdr3_aa: CASSFRDTHNEQFF
cdr3_nt: TGTGCCAGCAGTTTCCGGGACACCCACAATGAGCAGTTCTTC

clone_size: -
d_call: -
j_call: TRBJ1-1
v_call: TRBV4-1
cdr3_aa: CASSQEQARDTEAFF
cdr3_nt: TGCGCCAGCAGCCAAGAGCAGGCTCGAGACACTGAAGCTTTCTTT

clone_size: few
d_call: -
j_call: TRBJ1-5
v_call: TRBV6-6
cdr3_aa: CASFGPENQPQHF
cdr3_nt: TGTGCCAGCTTCGGGCCAGAAAATCAGCCCCAGCATTTT

clone_size: few
d_call: -
j_call: TRBJ2-1
v_call: TRBV6-4
cdr3_aa: CASSVEAYNEQFF
cdr3_nt: TGTGCCAGCAGTGTTGAGGCCTACAATGAGCAGTTCTTC

clone_size: -
d_call: -
j_call: TRBJ2-7
v_call: TRBV5-1
cdr3_aa: CASSLEGFRYEQYF
cdr3_nt: TGCGCCAGCAGCTTGGAAGGGTTTCGTTACGAGCAGTACTTC

clone_size: -
d_call: -
j_call: TRBJ2-1
v_call: TRBV12-3/TRBV12-4
cdr3_aa: CASSLRPYNEQFF
cdr3_nt: TGTGCCAGCAGTTTACGTCCTTACAATGAGCAGTTCTTC

clone_size: many
d_call: TRBD2
j_call: TRBJ2-7
v_call: TRBV29-1
cdr3_aa: CSVEAGGFGYEQYF
cdr3_nt: TGCAGCGTTGAGGCGGGAGGCTTTGGGTACGAGCAGTACTTC

clone_size: -
d_call: -
j_call: TRBJ2-2
v_call: TRBV21-1
cdr3_aa: CASGRQVNTGELFF
cdr3_nt: TGTGCCAGCGGGCGACAGGTCAACACCGGGGAGCTGTTTTTT

clone_size: many
d_call: -
j_call: TRBJ1-5
v_call: TRBV4-3
cdr3_aa: CASSQALGVSGAQPQHF
cdr3_nt: TGCGCCAGCAGCCAAGCCCTAGGGGTATCAGGGGCTCAGCCCCAGCATTTT

clone_size: few
d_call: -
j_call: TRBJ2-7
v_call: TRBV7-2
cdr3_aa: CASSFGGWTYEQYF
cdr3_nt: TGTGCCAGCAGCTTTGGCGGGTGGACCTACGAGCAGTACTTC

clone_size: -
d_call: -
j_call: TRBJ2-5
v_call: TRBV5-6
cdr3_aa: CASNPGGRGETQYF
cdr3_nt: TGTGCCAGCAACCCCGGGGGCAGAGGAGAGACCCAGTACTTC

clone_size: few
d_call: -
j_call: TRBJ2-7
v_call: TRBV7-2
cdr3_aa: CASSEYAGSYEQYF
cdr3_nt: TGTGCCAGCAGCGAATATGCAGGCTCCTACGAGCAGTACTTC

clone_size: -
d_call: TRBD2
j_call: TRBJ2-1
v_call: TRBV25-1
cdr3_aa: CASRGGAANEQFF
cdr3_nt: TGTGCCAGCCGCGGGGGGGCCGCCAATGAGCAGTTCTTC

clone_size: -
d_call: -
j_call: TRBJ2-5
v_call: TRBV3-1
cdr3_aa: CASSYRDHGNQETQYF
cdr3_nt: TGTGCCAGCAGCTACCGGGATCACGGCAATCAAGAGACCCAGTACTTC

clone_size: -
d_call: TRBD2
j_call: TRBJ2-3
v_call: TRBV4-3
cdr3_aa: CASSQDFRGAGGPGDTQYF
cdr3_nt: TGCGCCAGCAGCCAGGACTTTCGGGGAGCGGGAGGGCCGGGTGATACGCAGTATTTT

clone_size: many
d_call: -
j_call: TRBJ2-5
v_call: TRBV29-1
cdr3_aa: CSVRLARTQYF
cdr3_nt: TGCAGCGTTCGCCTAGCTAGGACCCAGTACTTC

clone_size: -
d_call: -
j_call: TRBJ2-7
v_call: TRBV20-1
cdr3_aa: CSAYGTNYEQYF
cdr3_nt: TGCAGTGCTTATGGGACCAACTACGAGCAGTACTTC

clone_size: few
d_call: -
j_call: TRBJ1-5
v_call: TRBV7-2
cdr3_aa: CASSQEGYSNQPQHF
cdr3_nt: TGTGCCAGCAGCCAAGAGGGTTATAGCAATCAGCCCCAGCATTTT

clone_size: -
d_call: -
j_call: TRBJ2-7
v_call: TRBV21-1
cdr3_aa: CASSAEGHRPGRSYEQYF
cdr3_nt: TGTGCCAGCAGCGCGGAGGGACACAGACCGGGTCGCAGCTACGAGCAGTACTTC

clone_size: few
d_call: -
j_call: TRBJ2-7
v_call: TRBV28
cdr3_aa: CASSFPGVPYEQYF
cdr3_nt: TGTGCCAGCAGTTTCCCGGGGGTCCCCTACGAGCAGTACTTC

clone_size: -
d_call: TRBD2
j_call: TRBJ2-1
v_call: TRBV14
cdr3_aa: CASSQGIGRARDEQFF
cdr3_nt: TGTGCCAGCAGCCAAGGTATCGGGAGGGCCAGGGATGAGCAGTTCTTC

clone_size: few
d_call: -
j_call: TRBJ2-1
v_call: TRBV11-2
cdr3_aa: CASSFDGHEQFF
cdr3_nt: TGTGCCAGCAGCTTTGATGGGCATGAGCAGTTCTTC

clone_size: few
d_call: -
j_call: TRBJ2-5
v_call: TRBV6-1
cdr3_aa: CASSPGLVRETQYF
cdr3_nt: TGTGCCAGCAGTCCGGGATTGGTCCGGGAGACCCAGTACTTC

clone_size: -
d_call: -
j_call: TRBJ2-3
v_call: TRBV27
cdr3_aa: CASSRAGRNSTDTQYF
cdr3_nt: TGTGCCAGCAGTCGCGCCGGGCGAAACAGCACAGATACGCAGTATTTT

clone_size: once
d_call: -
j_call: TRBJ1-6
v_call: TRBV9
cdr3_aa: CASSVAGRGDSPLHF
cdr3_nt: TGTGCCAGCAGCGTAGCAGGCAGGGGCGATTCACCCCTCCACTTT

clone_size: few
d_call: TRBD2
j_call: TRBJ2-1
v_call: TRBV15
cdr3_aa: CATSRKTSGGINEQFF
cdr3_nt: TGTGCCACCAGCAGAAAAACTAGCGGGGGTATTAATGAGCAGTTCTTC

clone_size: -
d_call: TRBD2
j_call: TRBJ2-1
v_call: TRBV7-2
cdr3_aa: CASSLEGGGGYNEQFF
cdr3_nt: TGTGCCAGCAGCTTAGAGGGCGGGGGGGGCTACAATGAGCAGTTCTTC

clone_size: few
d_call: TRBD1
j_call: TRBJ2-7
v_call: TRBV12-3/TRBV12-4
cdr3_aa: CASSTTDRTNSYEQYF
cdr3_nt: TGTGCCAGCAGCACGACGGACAGGACAAACTCCTACGAGCAGTACTTC

clone_size: few
d_call: -
j_call: TRBJ2-5
v_call: TRBV30
cdr3_aa: CAWSGGQLQETQYF
cdr3_nt: TGTGCCTGGAGCGGTGGACAACTACAAGAGACCCAGTACTTC

clone_size: -
d_call: -
j_call: TRBJ2-2
v_call: TRBV7-7
cdr3_aa: CASSLAVDVGELFF
cdr3_nt: TGTGCTAGCAGCTTAGCAGTGGACGTTGGGGAGCTGTTTTTT

clone_size: -
d_call: -
j_call: TRBJ2-7
v_call: TRBV5-5
cdr3_aa: CASSLESGLTYEQYF
cdr3_nt: TGTGCCAGCAGCTTGGAGTCAGGGCTTACCTACGAGCAGTACTTC

clone_size: few
d_call: -
j_call: TRBJ2-1
v_call: TRBV7-7
cdr3_aa: CASSLGLVPQTDEQFF
cdr3_nt: TGTGCTAGCAGCTTAGGGTTAGTACCGCAAACAGATGAGCAGTTCTTC

clone_size: few
d_call: -
j_call: TRBJ2-7
v_call: TRBV7-2
cdr3_aa: CASSLRTVKGSEQYF
cdr3_nt: TGTGCCAGCAGCTTAAGGACAGTTAAAGGCTCCGAGCAGTACTTC

clone_size: few
d_call: -
j_call: TRBJ2-5
v_call: TRBV11-2
cdr3_aa: CASSLPSIRGETQYF
cdr3_nt: TGTGCCAGCAGCTTACCTAGCATTAGGGGAGAGACCCAGTACTTC

clone_size: -
d_call: -
j_call: TRBJ1-2
v_call: TRBV6-1
cdr3_aa: CASRPQRETGYGYTF
cdr3_nt: TGTGCCAGCAGACCCCAACGGGAGACAGGCTATGGCTACACCTTC

clone_size: -
d_call: -
j_call: TRBJ1-4
v_call: TRBV20-1
cdr3_aa: CSARVPKGLSEKLFF
cdr3_nt: TGCAGTGCTAGAGTACCTAAAGGTCTGAGTGAAAAACTGTTTTTT

clone_size: -
d_call: -
j_call: TRBJ2-7
v_call: TRBV4-2
cdr3_aa: CASSQRAGSYEQYF
cdr3_nt: TGTGCCAGCAGCCAAAGGGCAGGGTCCTACGAGCAGTACTTC

clone_size: few
d_call: TRBD1
j_call: TRBJ2-7
v_call: TRBV18
cdr3_aa: CASSPQGAYEQYF
cdr3_nt: TGTGCCAGCTCACCACAGGGGGCGTACGAGCAGTACTTC

clone_size: -
d_call: -
j_call: TRBJ2-6
v_call: TRBV7-9
cdr3_aa: CASSLEVTASGANVMTF
cdr3_nt: TGTGCCAGCAGCTTAGAGGTCACAGCCTCTGGGGCCAACGTCATGACTTTC

clone_size: few
d_call: TRBD1
j_call: TRBJ2-2
v_call: TRBV7-3
cdr3_aa: CASSPGRDRASAGELFF
cdr3_nt: TGTGCCAGCAGCCCCGGCCGGGACAGGGCGTCCGCCGGGGAGCTGTTTTTT

clone_size: few
d_call: TRBD1
j_call: TRBJ2-7
v_call: TRBV6-6
cdr3_aa: CASSRQGLGEQYF
cdr3_nt: TGTGCCAGCAGTAGACAGGGGCTGGGGGAGCAGTACTTC

clone_size: many
d_call: TRBD2
j_call: TRBJ2-7
v_call: TRBV12-3/TRBV12-4
cdr3_aa: CASSWGLAESSYEQYF
cdr3_nt: TGTGCCAGCAGTTGGGGACTAGCGGAGAGCTCCTACGAGCAGTACTTC

clone_size: -
d_call: -
j_call: TRBJ2-2
v_call: TRBV9
cdr3_aa: CASSAGVGLKNTGELFF
cdr3_nt: TGTGCCAGCAGCGCGGGGGTTGGACTAAAGAACACCGGGGAGCTGTTTTTT

clone_size: many
d_call: -
j_call: TRBJ2-7
v_call: TRBV6-1
cdr3_aa: CASSSQRTAAYEQYF
cdr3_nt: TGTGCCAGCAGTAGCCAACGGACAGCAGCCTACGAGCAGTACTTC

clone_size: many
d_call: -
j_call: TRBJ2-5
v_call: TRBV5-4
cdr3_aa: CASSSGQQETQYF
cdr3_nt: TGTGCCAGCAGCTCAGGACAACAAGAGACCCAGTACTTC

clone_size: -
d_call: -
j_call: TRBJ2-1
v_call: TRBV29-1
cdr3_aa: CSVEIGGAGNEQFF
cdr3_nt: TGCAGCGTTGAAATCGGGGGCGCAGGGAATGAGCAGTTCTTC

clone_size: -
d_call: TRBD1
j_call: TRBJ1-2
v_call: TRBV28
cdr3_aa: CASSDPTGAVRGYTF
cdr3_nt: TGTGCCAGCAGCGATCCAACAGGGGCAGTTAGGGGCTACACCTTC

clone_size: -
d_call: TRBD2
j_call: TRBJ2-7
v_call: TRBV7-2
cdr3_aa: CASGPAGDPEQYF
cdr3_nt: TGTGCCTCCGGGCCAGCGGGAGATCCCGAGCAGTACTTC

clone_size: few
d_call: -
j_call: TRBJ1-1
v_call: TRBV5-1
cdr3_aa: CASSPRSGGSEAFF
cdr3_nt: TGCGCCAGCAGCCCGAGGTCGGGGGGCAGTGAAGCTTTCTTT